The 11 T cell receptor beta chains in this list originate from one sample, sequenced in a study of technical replicates of blood from a handful of donors. Here immunoSEQ multiplex PCR was the method, and the copy in TCRdb shows in-frame clones only, minus some. The profile shows 62,000 or so clones, roughly 86% of them singletons. The sample comprised PBMCs. The receptors shown here come from a human donor in good health. Some clones in this sample may be carry-over from other donors' samples.

This chain links TRBV7-9 with TRBJ2-7; possible D gene TRBD1, 5 bases. From germline, CDR1 is SEHNR and CDR2 FQNEAQ (reference sequence). V shed 10 bases and J shed 5 bases, with 18 bases lying between them. The CDR3 runs 13 residues. The CDR3 here is CATSDQGMNEQYF. CDR3 bases: TGTGCCACCTCCGACCAGGGTATGAACGAGCAGTACTTC.

The rearrangement uses TRBV5-4 and TRBJ2-5; D perhaps matches TRBD2 (6 bases). CDR3 length equals 13 residues. CDR1 and CDR2 (germline): SGHNT, YYREEE (reference sequence). The ends were cut back, 4 bases at V and 1 base at J, with 8 bases in the middle. The CDR3 DNA reads as TGTGCCAGCAGCAAGGAGGGCCAAGAGACCCAGTACTTC. As protein: CASSKEGQETQYF.

This chain connects TRBV30 to TRBJ2-3; TRBD2 aligns across 9 bases. The germline V gene encodes CDR1 GTSNPN and CDR2 SVGIG (reference sequence). This CDR3 has 13 amino acids. J lost 5 bases, V lost 2 bases, and 2 bases had no gene match. CDR3 nucleotide sequence: TGTGCCTGGAGTCTACTAGCGGGAGATACGCAGTATTTT. It translates to CAWSLLAGDTQYF.

The V call is TRBV11-2, the J call TRBJ2-1, with D uncertain. There are 17 residues in the CDR3. V was cut by 5 bases and J by 4 bases, with 21 bases left in between. CDR1 is SGHAT and CDR2 is FQNNGV in the germline V gene. The CDR3 loop reads CASSQNYLRSFYNEQFF. The CDR3 bases are TGTGCCAGCAGCCAAAACTACCTCCGGTCCTTTTACAATGAGCAGTTCTTC.

This chain links TRBV9 with TRBJ2-3; D is unclear. Trimming left V 0 bases short and J 1 base short, with 6 bases between. Germline lookup yields CDR1 SGDLS and CDR2 YYNGEE. This CDR3 has 14 amino acids. CDR3 protein: CASSVGLGTDTQYF. CDR3 DNA: TGTGCCAGCAGCGTAGGACTGGGCACAGATACGCAGTATTTT.

V usage is TRBV30 and J usage is TRBJ2-1; TRBD2 matches 14 bases. The junction had 6 bases not matched to a gene; V was cut back by 2 bases and J by 6 bases. The germline V gene has CDR1 GTSNPN and CDR2 SVGIG (reference sequence). There are 16 residues in the CDR3. CDR3 amino acids: CAWSSAGTSGSNEQFF. CDR3 DNA: TGTGCCTGGAGTTCTGCCGGGACTAGCGGGAGCAATGAGCAGTTCTTC.

The gene calls are TRBV4-2 and TRBJ1-5; no firm D call. The germline CDR1 and CDR2 sequences are LGHNA and YNFKEQ. The CDR3 runs to 14 residues. The V gene lost 1 base and the J gene lost 3 bases, with 7 bases spanning the gap. The CDR3 is CASSQVRDNQPQHF. The CDR3 nucleotides are TGTGCCAGCAGCCAAGTTCGGGACAATCAGCCCCAGCATTTT.

This chain joins TRBV27 and TRBJ2-7, with 10 bases fitting TRBD1. The CDR3 totals 15 residues. V lost 4 bases, J lost 5 bases, and 8 bases stayed unmatched. Germline V gene data show CDR1 as MNHEY and CDR2 as SMNVEV (reference sequence). CDR3 in amino acids: CASSSTGTGEHEQYF. The CDR3 DNA follows: TGTGCCAGCAGTTCAACCGGGACAGGGGAACACGAGCAGTACTTC.

Only one count was recorded for this clone. This chain links TRBV18 with TRBJ2-7; a weak D match, TRBD2 (6 bases). CDR3 size: 15 residues. The germline CDR1 and CDR2 sequences are KGHSH and LQKENI. V shed 1 base and J shed 3 bases, with 13 bases lying between them. For the CDR3, the DNA is TGTGCCAGCTCACCACAGAACTCGCGGGGCTACGAGCAGTACTTC. It is translated as CASSPQNSRGYEQYF.

This clone was counted a single time. The V and J genes are TRBV2 and TRBJ2-7; 9 nucleotides line up with TRBD1. V was pared by 3 bases and J by 6 bases, with 3 bases of the junction left unmatched. The CDR3 length is 13 residues. CDR1 and CDR2 from the germline V gene are SNHLY and FYNNEI. The DNA for the CDR3 is TGTGCCAGCAGTGAGACAGGGGGAGGCGAGCAGTACTTC. Its protein is CASSETGGGEQYF.

The chain links TRBV9 to TRBJ2-3; 9 nucleotides line up with TRBD1. Germline values: CDR1 SGDLS, CDR2 YYNGEE. Trimming at V came to 4 bases and at J to 5 bases, leaving 8 bases not matched to a gene. CDR3 length: 15 residues. CDR3 sequence (DNA): TGTGCCAGCAGCCCCCAGGGGGGACAGGGAGATACGCAGTATTTT. It yields the protein CASSPQGGQGDTQYF.